A selection of T cell receptor beta chains follows, all from one sample in a study of identical twins. TCRdb processed the 5' RACE reads anew with MiXCR; each CDR3 protein has one entry. The table records around 490,000 distinct CDR3 sequences, approximately 14% of them present only once. Separately, the same data were catalogued under a study of yellow fever vaccine responses in identical twins.

The source material was CD4+ T cells sorted from blood. The receptors were gathered from a young woman in good health. Both conserved end residues are part of each CDR3. Fields, in order: J gene, clone size, V gene, CDR3 protein. Rows may omit the clone size; those that give it use once, few, many or a size class.

j_call: TRBJ1-5
clone_size: .
v_call: TRBV19
cdr3_aa: CASSMGRGWGDQPQHF

j_call: TRBJ2-3
clone_size: .
v_call: TRBV5-4
cdr3_aa: CASSSPPTAGMDTQYF

j_call: TRBJ2-1
clone_size: .
v_call: TRBV27
cdr3_aa: CASAVGGEDNEQFF

j_call: TRBJ2-4
clone_size: .
v_call: TRBV20-1
cdr3_aa: CSATPDSKNIQYF

j_call: TRBJ2-7
clone_size: few
v_call: TRBV5-6
cdr3_aa: CVSSFEPGLNYEQYF

j_call: TRBJ2-7
clone_size: few
v_call: TRBV20-1
cdr3_aa: CSAKSRNYEQYF

j_call: TRBJ2-1
clone_size: .
v_call: TRBV5-6
cdr3_aa: CASSLPDRGYNEQFF

j_call: TRBJ2-7
clone_size: many
v_call: TRBV28
cdr3_aa: CASSLTSKGAAYEQYF

j_call: TRBJ2-2
clone_size: .
v_call: TRBV6-1
cdr3_aa: CASSTYYREGTGELFF

j_call: TRBJ2-3
clone_size: few
v_call: TRBV11-2
cdr3_aa: CASSPDGVRADTQYF

j_call: TRBJ1-5
clone_size: few
v_call: TRBV12-3/TRBV12-4
cdr3_aa: CASSSFNQPQHF

j_call: TRBJ2-5
clone_size: .
v_call: TRBV20-1
cdr3_aa: CSARSLAEETQYF

j_call: TRBJ2-6
clone_size: .
v_call: TRBV25-1
cdr3_aa: CASKGQGASGANVLTF

j_call: TRBJ2-1
clone_size: .
v_call: TRBV24-1
cdr3_aa: CATSDGGEVSYNEQFF

j_call: TRBJ2-3
clone_size: many
v_call: TRBV20-1
cdr3_aa: CSAPGGFEDTQYF

j_call: TRBJ2-3
clone_size: few
v_call: TRBV10-3
cdr3_aa: CAISEGGGGDTQYF

j_call: TRBJ2-3
clone_size: few
v_call: TRBV6-2/TRBV6-3
cdr3_aa: CASRIPGSPDTQYF

j_call: TRBJ2-5
clone_size: many
v_call: TRBV29-1
cdr3_aa: CSGGQNQETQYF

j_call: TRBJ2-7
clone_size: few
v_call: TRBV6-5
cdr3_aa: CASSYVTGSYEQYF

j_call: TRBJ2-7
clone_size: .
v_call: TRBV7-2
cdr3_aa: CASSFRGPRGWYEQYF

j_call: TRBJ2-7
clone_size: many
v_call: TRBV5-6
cdr3_aa: CASSLSAGRHYEQYF

j_call: TRBJ1-1
clone_size: .
v_call: TRBV6-1
cdr3_aa: CASSDRSSPLNTEAFF

j_call: TRBJ2-2
clone_size: .
v_call: TRBV24-1
cdr3_aa: CATSAAGRGTGELFF

j_call: TRBJ2-2
clone_size: .
v_call: TRBV6-4
cdr3_aa: CASGFGAGADTGELFF

j_call: TRBJ2-1
clone_size: few
v_call: TRBV6-2/TRBV6-3
cdr3_aa: CASRPIADSSYNEQFF

j_call: TRBJ2-7
clone_size: few
v_call: TRBV28
cdr3_aa: CASNETPFSYEQYF

j_call: TRBJ2-1
clone_size: few
v_call: TRBV28
cdr3_aa: CASSPIKTGTRYNEQFF

j_call: TRBJ2-7
clone_size: once
v_call: TRBV6-6
cdr3_aa: CASSYSEVYEQYF

j_call: TRBJ2-3
clone_size: .
v_call: TRBV5-1
cdr3_aa: CASSLPGTGGTDTQYF

j_call: TRBJ2-7
clone_size: .
v_call: TRBV27
cdr3_aa: CASSPLAGGVNEQYF

j_call: TRBJ2-7
clone_size: few
v_call: TRBV7-2
cdr3_aa: CASTVDRGPYEQYF

j_call: TRBJ2-3
clone_size: few
v_call: TRBV12-3/TRBV12-4
cdr3_aa: CASKRSSGTDTQYF

j_call: TRBJ2-5
clone_size: .
v_call: TRBV20-1
cdr3_aa: CSASQRQGETQYF

j_call: TRBJ2-1
clone_size: .
v_call: TRBV20-1
cdr3_aa: CSARDLGKRKDEQFF

j_call: TRBJ2-1
clone_size: few
v_call: TRBV6-2/TRBV6-3
cdr3_aa: CASGDRFNEQFF

j_call: TRBJ2-6
clone_size: .
v_call: TRBV24-1
cdr3_aa: CATSDGHTSGANVLTF

j_call: TRBJ2-5
clone_size: .
v_call: TRBV11-2
cdr3_aa: CASSSYLIQETQYF

j_call: TRBJ2-7
clone_size: .
v_call: TRBV14
cdr3_aa: CASSIRQIYEQYF

j_call: TRBJ1-2
clone_size: few
v_call: TRBV6-2/TRBV6-3
cdr3_aa: CASSLTATNGYTF

j_call: TRBJ2-5
clone_size: .
v_call: TRBV12-3/TRBV12-4
cdr3_aa: CASCQAWGETQYF

j_call: TRBJ2-7
clone_size: .
v_call: TRBV10-3
cdr3_aa: CAISESPGLADSYEQYF

j_call: TRBJ2-2
clone_size: .
v_call: TRBV23-1
cdr3_aa: CAGPRPAGRRGAVFF

j_call: TRBJ2-5
clone_size: .
v_call: TRBV20-1
cdr3_aa: CSAGLAGGSETQYF

j_call: TRBJ2-3
clone_size: few
v_call: TRBV7-3
cdr3_aa: CASSLGSGSLDTQYF

j_call: TRBJ2-1
clone_size: many
v_call: TRBV11-2
cdr3_aa: CASRTGVTNEQFF

j_call: TRBJ2-1
clone_size: many
v_call: TRBV12-3/TRBV12-4
cdr3_aa: CASSLMTVDSYNEQFF

j_call: TRBJ2-7
clone_size: few
v_call: TRBV7-9
cdr3_aa: CASSVRLAANYEQYF